This entry is about one T cell receptor beta chain. Its matching antigen is unknown. Sequencing used immunoSEQ multiplex PCR; TCRdb keeps in-frame clones, though not all of them. The data show about 2.3 million clones, less than 95% seen once. The sample comes from a study of shared clonotypes between healthy human individuals. The CDR3 contains 11 residues. Trimming pared 5 bases from V and 7 bases from J, leaving 6 bases between. Germline CDR1 reads SEHNR; CDR2 reads FQNEAQ (reference sequence). Study results and caveats: Investigators collected only blood, and repertoires in tissues likely differ.

Input material: naive CD4+ T cells from PBMCs. Subset meaning: CD45RA+ positively selected. V is TRBV7-9 and J is TRBJ1-3; unclear D gene. This clonotype was obtained from a man younger than 30 in good health. Some clones in this sample may be carry-over from other donors' samples. This CDR3 is CASSPTNTIYF. The DNA of the CDR3 is TGTGCCAGCAGCCCTACCAACACCATATATTTT.